The 32 T cell receptor beta chains listed next were all sequenced from one sample in a study of Graves' ophthalmopathy and Graves' hyperthyroidism. RNA transcripts provided the template for amplifying TCR beta CDR3 regions. First-round RT-PCR with HTBI primers preceded a second-round multiplex PCR. MiXCR, applied by TCRdb to the multiplex PCR reads, yields one record per CDR3 protein. Of 580,000 or so distinct CDR3 sequences in the sample, about 40% are singletons; the top ten hold 3.5% to 4.5%. Input material: peripheral blood or thyroid tissue (not recorded which). The receptors derive from an adult man with Graves' hyperthyroidism.

The chain combines TRBV5-6 with TRBJ1-2; 11 positions match TRBD1. The CDR3 contains 15 residues. CDR1 SGHDT and CDR2 YYEEEE come from the germline V gene. Germline trimming cut 6 bases from V and 5 bases from J; bases unmatched to any gene: 9. CDR3 loop: CASKDRGPGMYGYTF. CDR3 nucleotides: TGTGCCAGCAAGGACAGGGGGCCCGGGATGTATGGCTACACCTTC.

V gene TRBV29-1 combines with J gene TRBJ2-7; possible D gene TRBD2, 5 bases. CDR1 and CDR2 (germline): SQVTM, ANQGSEA. The V end was cut by 4 bases, the J end by 9 bases, with 16 bases between. This CDR3 has 12 residues. Here the CDR3 DNA reads TGCAGCGTTGCCCTTCACGGGATGGGGCAGTACTTC. Translating gives CSVALHGMGQYF.

This chain uses TRBV10-3 with TRBJ1-2, with D uncertain. CDR1 is ENHRY, CDR2 SYGVKD, per germline. The V end lost 2 bases, the J end lost 8 bases, and 6 bases lay between the germline ends. The CDR3 length is 11 residues. CDR3 loop: CAISEEDGYTF. DNA for the CDR3: TGTGCCATCAGTGAGGAAGACGGCTACACCTTC.

This clonotype was observed a few times. J is TRBJ2-7 and V is TRBV20-1; TRBD2 agrees at 7 bases. CDR1 is DFQATT, CDR2 SNEGSKA, per germline (reference sequence). With V trimmed by 1 base and J by 3 bases, 30 bases remained unmatched. This CDR3 contains 22 residues. CDR3 sequence: CSARVRRLNSRGGQGYLYEQYF. The CDR3, as DNA: TGCAGTGCTAGAGTTCGCCGACTGAATTCGAGGGGAGGGCAGGGTTACCTCTACGAGCAGTACTTC.

The V and J genes are TRBV30 and TRBJ1-2; D gene unclear. With 5 bases removed from V and 2 bases from J, the gap between germline ends came to 6 bases. Germline V gene sequence: CDR1 GTSNPN, CDR2 SVGIG (reference sequence). The CDR3 is 11 residues long. The CDR3 sequence: CAWSENYGYTF. The CDR3 DNA follows: TGTGCCTGGTCTGAAAACTATGGCTACACCTTC.

The V call is TRBV5-1, the J call TRBJ2-5, with D possibly called TRBD1 or TRBD2 (5 bases each). This CDR3 region has 15 residues. V was trimmed by 4 bases and J by 5 bases, leaving 18 bases between them. From germline, CDR1 is SGHRS and CDR2 YFSETQ. CDR3 sequence reads: CASSAVGTLGETQYF. For the CDR3, the DNA is TGCGCCAGCAGCGCGGTAGGGACCCTGGGGGAGACCCAGTACTTC.

J is TRBJ2-5 and V is TRBV2; D unresolved. Trimming pared 7 bases from V and 1 base from J, leaving 10 bases between. The germline gives CDR1 SNHLY, CDR2 FYNNEI. The length of the CDR3 is 13 residues. Here the CDR3 reads CASTRFGQETQYF. DNA of the CDR3: TGTGCCAGCACCCGATTTGGCCAAGAGACCCAGTACTTC.

The chain joins TRBV7-6 to TRBJ2-7, with 7 nucleotides matching TRBD1. The ends lost 1 base at V and 5 bases at J; junction bases unmatched: 5. Germline V gene sequence: CDR1 SGHVS, CDR2 FNYEAQ. The CDR3 runs 14 residues. The CDR3: CASSLVTGSHEQYF. The CDR3 DNA sequence: TGTGCCAGCAGCTTAGTGACAGGGAGCCACGAGCAGTACTTC. Complete variable domain (other parts from reference TRBV7-6 and TRBJ2-7): GAGVSQSPRYKVTKRGQDVALRCDPISGHVSLYWYRQALGQGPEFLTYFNYEAQQDKSGLPNDRFSAERPEGSISTLTIQRTEQRDSAMYRCASSLVTGSHEQYFGPGTRLTVT.

This clonotype has more than one count but fewer than ten. The V call is TRBV5-5, the J call TRBJ1-5; D is ambiguous. The CDR3 sequence is 17 residues long. Germline V gene lookup returns CDR1 SGHKS and CDR2 YYEKEE (reference sequence). V lost 1 base to trimming and J lost 3 bases, with 17 bases between them. The CDR3 loop reads CASSLYAAPGNNQPQHF. DNA of the CDR3: TGTGCCAGCAGCTTGTACGCCGCTCCGGGCAACAATCAGCCCCAGCATTTT.

This clonotype was detected ten times or more. The chain links TRBV24-1 to TRBJ1-2; no clear D. The V end was cut by 9 bases, the J end by 5 bases, with 12 bases between. CDR1 KGHDR and CDR2 SFDVKD come from the germline V gene. This CDR3 is 12 amino acids long. For the CDR3, the DNA is TGTGCCACCTCCCCTTCGGGGTATGGCTACACCTTC. It translates to CATSPSGYGYTF.

The chain has TRBV9 and TRBJ2-3; D might be TRBD2 (5 bases). There are 16 residues in the CDR3. The ends were cut back, 4 bases at V and 3 bases at J, with 18 bases in the middle. Germline values: CDR1 SGDLS, CDR2 YYNGEE. CDR3 nucleotides: TGTGCCAGCAGCCAAGACCTCACTTGGAGGACAGATACGCAGTATTTT. Protein: CASSQDLTWRTDTQYF.

J is TRBJ2-7 and V is TRBV12-3 or TRBV12-4, with 9 bases aligning to TRBD1. Unmatched junction bases numbered 4, after V lost 3 bases and J lost 1 base. This CDR3 is 15 amino acids long. The CDR3: CASSLGTGWSYEQYF. CDR3 bases: TGTGCCAGCAGTTTGGGGACAGGGTGGTCCTACGAGCAGTACTTC.

Comment on this clonotype: One junction end disagrees with the germline gene, perhaps due to a read error. The gene calls are TRBV6-6 and TRBJ1-1; perhaps TRBD1 as D (6 bases). CDR1 is MNHNY and CDR2 is SVGAGI in the germline V gene (reference sequence). This CDR3 spans 15 amino acids. CDR3 in DNA: TGTGCCAGCAGCTACTCGATGCCAGGGGAGGCTGAAGCTTTCTTT. Its translation is CASSYSMPGEAEAFF.

This clonotype appeared many times. The rearrangement joins TRBV7-9 to TRBJ2-7; D is unresolved. This CDR3 is built from 13 residues. CDR1 is SEHNR, CDR2 FQNEAQ, per germline (reference sequence). The V gene lost 5 bases and the J gene lost 6 bases, with 14 bases spanning the gap. The chain's CDR3 is CASSRHGSSEQYF. The CDR3 region has the DNA TGTGCCAGCAGCCGTCATGGCAGTTCCGAGCAGTACTTC.

This clonotype occurred many times. This chain joins TRBV28 and TRBJ1-5; D remains ambiguous. The CDR3 loop spans 11 amino acids. CDR1 and CDR2 (germline): MDHEN, SYDVKM. The ends were cut back, 3 bases at V and 6 bases at J, with 3 bases in the middle. CDR3 region: CASSFGQPQHF. The CDR3 DNA reads TGTGCCAGCAGTTTCGGTCAGCCCCAGCATTTT.

The rearrangement uses TRBV7-3 and TRBJ2-3; D possibly matches TRBD1 or TRBD2 (5 bases each). The V end was cut by 2 bases, the J end by 0 bases, with 9 bases between. Germline loops: CDR1 SGHTA, CDR2 FQGTGA. CDR3 length: 15 residues. CDR3 in DNA: TGTGCCAGCAGCTTATCGGGGCTTAGCACAGATACGCAGTATTTT. This sequence encodes CASSLSGLSTDTQYF.

V and J are TRBV24-1 and TRBJ2-1; D possibly corresponds to TRBD2 (7 bases). Between the trimmed V and J ends, which lost 7 bases and 5 bases, there was a span of 17 bases. CDR1 and CDR2 from the germline V gene are KGHDR and SFDVKD. This CDR3 spans 15 amino acids. The CDR3: CATSEVRGANNEQFF. CDR3 sequence (DNA): TGTGCCACCAGCGAGGTCCGGGGGGCTAACAATGAGCAGTTCTTC.

This clonotype occurred many times. Germline and junction disagree at one end, which may indicate a read error. The rearrangement joins TRBV20-1 to TRBJ1-1; 8 positions agree with TRBD1. CDR3 length equals 16 residues. Per germline, CDR1 DFQATT and CDR2 SNEGSKA (reference sequence). In nucleotides, the CDR3 is TGCAGTGCTAGAAATACAGGGGGATTTTGGAACACTGGAGCTTTCTTT. Protein: CSARNTGGFWNTGAFF.

This clonotype was recorded many times. V gene TRBV10-3 combines with J gene TRBJ1-2, with a possible D match to TRBD1 (5 bases). Germline-derived CDR1 and CDR2 are ENHRY and SYGVKD. The CDR3 runs 14 residues. V lost 4 bases and J 1 base, leaving 10 bases between the germline ends. The CDR3: CAISATVVNYGYTF. Here the CDR3 DNA reads TGTGCCATCAGTGCGACAGTTGTTAACTATGGCTACACCTTC.

The chain combines TRBV7-9 with TRBJ1-2; 7 bases match TRBD1. The CDR3 runs to 17 residues. V lost 6 bases and J lost 2; bases outside the gene matches: 15. Germline values: CDR1 SEHNR, CDR2 FQNEAQ (reference sequence). The CDR3 sequence is CASSLYVSGQKNYGYTF. The CDR3 nucleotides read TGTGCCAGCAGTTTATATGTTTCGGGACAGAAAAACTATGGCTACACCTTC.

In the case of this clonotype: A read error may produce the germline difference seen at one junction end. The V and J genes are TRBV10-3 and TRBJ2-7; 11 bases map to TRBD2. CDR1 is ENHRY and CDR2 is SYGVKD in the germline V gene. The CDR3 covers 17 residues. The CDR3 reads CAISALTSGKNTGELYF. In nucleotides, the CDR3 is TGTGCCATCAGTGCGCTGACTAGCGGGAAGAACACCGGGGAGCTGTACTTC.

The count of this clonotype is one. The chain combines TRBV25-1 with TRBJ1-2; D possibly corresponds to TRBD1 (6 bases). V lost 8 bases and J 2 bases, leaving 15 bases between the germline ends. Germline lookup yields CDR1 MGHDK and CDR2 SYGVNS. CDR3 length equals 14 residues. CDR3 in DNA: TGTGCCAGCTCACCATTCCAGGGGAACTATGGCTACACCTTC. It codes for CASSPFQGNYGYTF.

There are a few counts of this clonotype. The rearrangement joins TRBV28 to TRBJ1-1; the D gene is possibly TRBD1 (5 bases). There are 15 residues in the CDR3. V lost 7 bases, J lost 2 bases, and 17 bases lay in between. Germline V gene sequence: CDR1 MDHEN, CDR2 SYDVKM. CDR3 residues: CASTTGGTVNTEAFF. CDR3 bases: TGTGCCAGCACGACGGGGGGGACCGTTAACACTGAAGCTTTCTTT. The variable domain in full, completed from reference TRBV28 and TRBJ1-1, reads DVKVTQSSRYLVKRTGEKVFLECVQDMDHENMFWYRQDPGLGLRLIYFSYDVKMKEKGDIPEGYSVSREKKERFSLILESASTNQTSMYLCASTTGGTVNTEAFFGQGTRLTVV.

At least ten counts were recorded for this clonotype. The chain couples TRBV2 to TRBJ2-2; D perhaps matches TRBD1 (6 bases). Deletions cut 8 bases from V and 6 bases from J, with 10 bases between. Germline-derived CDR1 and CDR2 are SNHLY and FYNNEI. The CDR3 has 12 amino acids. CDR3 in amino acids: CASHRVAGELFF. The CDR3 DNA follows: TGTGCCAGCCACAGGGTAGCCGGGGAGCTGTTTTTT.

Many counts were recorded for this clonotype. The chain employs TRBV20-1 and TRBJ1-2, with 8 bases identical to TRBD1. This CDR3 spans 12 amino acids. V lost 5 bases, J lost 7 bases, and 6 bases stayed unmatched. Germline-derived CDR1 and CDR2 are DFQATT and SNEGSKA (reference sequence). CDR3 protein: CSAPRGLAGYTF. The DNA for the CDR3 is TGCAGTGCTCCCAGGGGGCTTGCTGGCTACACCTTC.

This clonotype was detected ten times or more. The genes are TRBV2 and TRBJ2-7, with D maybe TRBD2 (7 bases). The CDR3 consists of 15 residues. Germline CDR1 is SNHLY and CDR2 is FYNNEI. Trimming cost V 6 bases and J 2 bases, with 17 bases left between them. CDR3 sequence: CASREQGGGPYEQYF. CDR3 DNA sequence: TGTGCCAGCAGGGAACAGGGAGGGGGTCCCTACGAGCAGTACTTC.

The V gene is TRBV29-1, the J gene TRBJ1-1; tentatively, D is TRBD1 (5 bases). Trimming removed 8 bases from V and 4 bases from J, with 17 bases in between. From germline, CDR1 is SQVTM and CDR2 ANQGSEA. The CDR3 covers 13 residues. In DNA, the CDR3 is TGCAGCTTCCAACAACCCGGGGGCACTGAAGCTTTCTTT. It translates to CSFQQPGGTEAFF.

V usage is TRBV2 and J usage is TRBJ2-7; D is unclear. Near its end, the DNA agrees better with TRBJ2-1, so the J call may be wrong. Germline lookup yields CDR1 SNHLY and CDR2 FYNNEI. This CDR3 region has 12 residues. The CDR3: CASSDRRNEQFF. CDR3 DNA sequence: TGTGCCAGCAGTGACAGACGAAATGAGCAGTTCTTC.

This clonotype was seen ten or more times. The chain links TRBV12-3 or TRBV12-4 to TRBJ1-4; weak D call: TRBD1 (5 bases). V shed 5 bases and J shed 7 bases, with 14 bases lying between them. The CDR3 is 14 amino acids. CDR3 bases: TGTGCCAGCAGTATCCGGGACGGAGGTGAAAAACTGTTTTTT. Its protein is CASSIRDGGEKLFF.

This rearrangement joins TRBV28 to TRBJ1-5; a possible D gene is TRBD1 (5 bases). CDR3 size: 14 residues. Per the germline V gene, CDR1 is MDHEN and CDR2 is SYDVKM. Between the trimmed V and J ends, which lost 6 bases and 6 bases, there was a span of 15 bases. The CDR3 sequence: CASRLGGEGQPQHF. CDR3 in DNA: TGTGCCAGCAGGCTCGGGGGGGAAGGTCAGCCCCAGCATTTT.

There are many counts of this clonotype. The CDR3 DNA follows: TGTGCCATCAGCAGCGGCTCGAGGGGGGAGACCCAGTACTTC. It encodes CAISSGSRGETQYF. This chain connects TRBV10-3 to TRBJ2-5, with D possibly being TRBD1 (6 bases). The CDR3 length is 14 residues. V was shortened by 6 bases and J by 5 bases, with 16 bases between the two germline ends. The V gene's germline CDR1 is ENHRY and CDR2 SYGVKD.

The CDR3 DNA follows: TGTGCCATCAGTGAGTCAGGGTCTGGCTACACCTTC. Translating gives CAISESGSGYTF. V and J are TRBV10-3 and TRBJ1-2; D remains ambiguous. This CDR3 has 12 residues. Looked up from germline, CDR1 is ENHRY and CDR2 is SYGVKD. Deletions cut 0 bases from V and 7 bases from J, with 6 bases between.